This is a list of T cell receptor beta chains from one sample in a study of OX40 agonist ivuxolimab in advanced cancers. Assay: immunoSEQ multiplex PCR; the TCRdb copy retains only in-frame clones and omits some. The table has 55,000 to 80,000 clones, about 86% seen once. Sequences were derived from CD4+ or CD8+ T cells sorted from blood, sampled in a trial of the OX40 agonist ivuxolimab. All receptors come from an adult with an advanced solid tumor such as melanoma, head and neck, liver or kidney cancer. CDR3s include the opening cysteine and the closing phenylalanine or tryptophan. D genes are given only for firm matches. Rows may omit the clone size; those that give it use once, few, many or a size class.

j_gene: TRBJ2-1
abundance: .
v_gene: TRBV7-9
d_gene: TRBD1
CDR3aa: CASSSLGTGKSSYNEQFF
CDR3nt: TGTGCCAGCAGCTCACTTGGGACAGGGAAAAGCTCCTACAATGAGCAGTTCTTC

j_gene: TRBJ2-7
abundance: .
v_gene: TRBV18
d_gene: .
CDR3aa: CASSPTDGSSYEQYF
CDR3nt: TGTGCCAGCTCACCAACCGACGGGAGCTCCTACGAGCAGTACTTC

j_gene: TRBJ1-1
abundance: .
v_gene: TRBV18
d_gene: TRBD1
CDR3aa: CASSLGQGQVTEAFF
CDR3nt: TGTGCCAGCTCACTCGGACAGGGGCAGGTCACTGAAGCTTTCTTT

j_gene: TRBJ2-5
abundance: .
v_gene: TRBV5-4
d_gene: .
CDR3aa: CASSPRDFQETQYF
CDR3nt: TGTGCCAGCAGCCCCCGGGACTTCCAAGAGACCCAGTACTTC

j_gene: TRBJ2-7
abundance: once
v_gene: TRBV7-2
d_gene: .
CDR3aa: CASSHSGGYEQYF
CDR3nt: TGTGCCAGCAGCCATAGTGGGGGCTACGAGCAGTACTTC

j_gene: TRBJ1-2
abundance: .
v_gene: TRBV5-5
d_gene: .
CDR3aa: CASSLSNNYGYTF
CDR3nt: TGTGCCAGCAGCTTATCTAATAACTATGGCTACACCTTC

j_gene: TRBJ2-7
abundance: .
v_gene: TRBV7-2
d_gene: .
CDR3aa: CASSQLTAYEQYF
CDR3nt: TGTGCCAGCAGCCAGCTCACAGCATACGAGCAGTACTTC

j_gene: TRBJ2-5
abundance: .
v_gene: TRBV5-4
d_gene: TRBD1
CDR3aa: CASSRTGVGETQYF
CDR3nt: TGTGCCAGCAGCCGGACAGGGGTTGGGGAGACCCAGTACTTC

j_gene: TRBJ2-2
abundance: .
v_gene: TRBV7-9
d_gene: TRBD1
CDR3aa: CASRQPGQGGTGELFF
CDR3nt: TGTGCCAGCAGGCAACCGGGACAGGGGGGGACCGGGGAGCTGTTTTTT

j_gene: TRBJ2-7
abundance: .
v_gene: TRBV10-3
d_gene: .
CDR3aa: CAISGSDFLGYEQYF
CDR3nt: TGTGCCATCAGTGGGTCGGACTTTCTGGGCTACGAGCAGTACTTC

j_gene: TRBJ1-3
abundance: .
v_gene: TRBV18
d_gene: .
CDR3aa: CASSPRRGDGNTIYF
CDR3nt: TGTGCCAGCTCACCCCGTAGGGGTGATGGAAACACCATATATTTT

j_gene: TRBJ2-1
abundance: .
v_gene: TRBV19
d_gene: .
CDR3aa: CASSIVASAYNEQFF
CDR3nt: TGTGCCAGTAGTATAGTAGCAAGCGCCTACAATGAGCAGTTCTTC

j_gene: TRBJ1-1
abundance: .
v_gene: TRBV11-3
d_gene: .
CDR3aa: CASSLTAAGRTEAFF
CDR3nt: TGTGCCAGCAGCTTGACGGCGGCAGGGCGGACTGAAGCTTTCTTT

j_gene: TRBJ2-3
abundance: once
v_gene: TRBV27
d_gene: .
CDR3aa: CASSLWDTPTDTQYF
CDR3nt: TGTGCCAGCAGTTTATGGGACACCCCCACAGATACGCAGTATTTT

j_gene: TRBJ2-7
abundance: few
v_gene: TRBV30
d_gene: .
CDR3aa: CAWSRDMNYEQYF
CDR3nt: TGTGCCTGGAGTCGGGACATGAACTACGAGCAGTACTTC

j_gene: TRBJ2-1
abundance: .
v_gene: TRBV6-1
d_gene: .
CDR3aa: CASSESPGLSYNEQFF
CDR3nt: TGTGCCAGCAGTGAAAGCCCAGGGTTATCCTACAATGAGCAGTTCTTC

j_gene: TRBJ1-1
abundance: .
v_gene: TRBV19
d_gene: TRBD1
CDR3aa: CASSIATQGATEAFF
CDR3nt: TGTGCCAGTAGTATAGCCACCCAGGGGGCCACTGAAGCTTTCTTT

j_gene: TRBJ2-7
abundance: .
v_gene: TRBV20-1
d_gene: .
CDR3aa: CSARDPYEQYF
CDR3nt: TGCAGTGCTAGAGACCCCTACGAGCAGTACTTC

j_gene: TRBJ1-1
abundance: once
v_gene: TRBV5-4
d_gene: .
CDR3aa: CASSRELAPNTEAFF
CDR3nt: TGTGCCAGCAGCCGGGAACTAGCGCCCAACACTGAAGCTTTCTTT

j_gene: TRBJ2-7
abundance: .
v_gene: TRBV11-2
d_gene: TRBD1
CDR3aa: CASSLRWTGAYEQYF
CDR3nt: TGTGCCAGCAGCTTACGGTGGACAGGGGCCTACGAGCAGTACTTC

j_gene: TRBJ2-5
abundance: few
v_gene: TRBV11-3
d_gene: .
CDR3aa: CASSIAAPSFQETQYF
CDR3nt: TGTGCCAGCAGCATAGCAGCCCCAAGTTTTCAAGAGACCCAGTACTTC

j_gene: TRBJ1-5
abundance: .
v_gene: TRBV5-3
d_gene: .
CDR3aa: CARSPDVYSNQPQHF
CDR3nt: TGTGCCAGAAGCCCGGACGTTTATAGCAATCAGCCCCAGCATTTT

j_gene: TRBJ1-1
abundance: .
v_gene: TRBV14
d_gene: .
CDR3aa: CASSHQGQAFF
CDR3nt: TGTGCCAGCAGCCATCAGGGCCAAGCTTTCTTT

j_gene: TRBJ2-5
abundance: .
v_gene: TRBV7-2
d_gene: .
CDR3aa: CASSLGVRDVRETQYF
CDR3nt: TGTGCCAGCAGCTTAGGGGTCAGGGACGTTCGGGAGACCCAGTACTTC

j_gene: TRBJ2-3
abundance: .
v_gene: TRBV29-1
d_gene: .
CDR3aa: CSVGRAGTQYF
CDR3nt: TGCAGCGTTGGGCGGGCCGGTACGCAGTATTTT

j_gene: TRBJ1-4
abundance: .
v_gene: TRBV18
d_gene: .
CDR3aa: CASSLGRNLNEKLFF
CDR3nt: TGTGCCAGCTCCCTAGGGCGGAACCTTAATGAAAAACTGTTTTTT

j_gene: TRBJ2-2
abundance: .
v_gene: TRBV27
d_gene: .
CDR3aa: CASSLTRGRVTNTGELFF
CDR3nt: TGTGCCAGCAGTCTGACGAGGGGGAGGGTCACGAACACCGGGGAGCTGTTTTTT

j_gene: TRBJ2-3
abundance: .
v_gene: TRBV7-7
d_gene: TRBD2
CDR3aa: CASSLGIAGGDTQYF
CDR3nt: TGTGCCAGCAGCTTAGGAATAGCGGGAGGGGATACGCAGTATTTT

j_gene: TRBJ1-6
abundance: .
v_gene: TRBV2
d_gene: .
CDR3aa: CASEESSYNSPLHF
CDR3nt: TGTGCCAGCGAGGAAAGCTCCTATAATTCACCCCTCCACTTT

j_gene: TRBJ1-2
abundance: .
v_gene: TRBV5-4
d_gene: .
CDR3aa: CASSWAGADNYGYTF
CDR3nt: TGTGCCAGCAGCTGGGCAGGGGCGGATAACTATGGCTACACCTTC

j_gene: TRBJ2-7
abundance: .
v_gene: TRBV19
d_gene: TRBD2
CDR3aa: CASSARTRIYEQYF
CDR3nt: TGTGCCAGTAGTGCTCGGACTAGAATCTACGAGCAGTACTTC

j_gene: TRBJ1-5
abundance: .
v_gene: TRBV2
d_gene: TRBD1
CDR3aa: CASKGATGGNQPQHF
CDR3nt: TGTGCCAGCAAGGGAGCGACAGGGGGAAATCAGCCCCAGCATTTT

j_gene: TRBJ2-1
abundance: .
v_gene: TRBV7-9
d_gene: .
CDR3aa: CASSSHGTGNEQFF
CDR3nt: TGTGCCAGCAGCTCCCATGGGACCGGAAATGAGCAGTTCTTC

j_gene: TRBJ2-3
abundance: .
v_gene: TRBV7-2
d_gene: .
CDR3aa: CASSLRARSLDTDTQYF
CDR3nt: TGTGCCAGCAGCTTAAGGGCCAGGAGCCTAGACACAGATACGCAGTATTTT

j_gene: TRBJ1-1
abundance: .
v_gene: TRBV6-6
d_gene: .
CDR3aa: CASSYSLGNTEAFF
CDR3nt: TGTGCCAGCAGTTACTCTCTGGGGAACACTGAAGCTTTCTTT

j_gene: TRBJ2-6
abundance: .
v_gene: TRBV11-2
d_gene: .
CDR3aa: CASSPRGSSGANVLTF
CDR3nt: TGTGCCAGCAGCCCGCGAGGTAGCTCTGGGGCCAACGTCCTGACTTTC

j_gene: TRBJ1-1
abundance: .
v_gene: TRBV5-1
d_gene: .
CDR3aa: CASSLGLEGKAFF
CDR3nt: TGCGCCAGCAGCCTAGGGTTAGAGGGGAAAGCTTTCTTT

j_gene: TRBJ1-5
abundance: .
v_gene: TRBV30
d_gene: TRBD1
CDR3aa: CAWQRTGVDQPQHF
CDR3nt: TGTGCCTGGCAGAGGACAGGGGTTGATCAGCCCCAGCATTTT

j_gene: TRBJ2-3
abundance: few
v_gene: TRBV11-2
d_gene: TRBD2
CDR3aa: CASSLRVAGGQSTDTQYF
CDR3nt: TGTGCCAGCAGCTTAAGGGTAGCGGGGGGGCAGAGCACAGATACGCAGTATTTT

j_gene: TRBJ1-5
abundance: .
v_gene: TRBV2
d_gene: TRBD1
CDR3aa: CASSITGGDQPQHF
CDR3nt: TGTGCCAGCAGTATTACAGGGGGCGATCAGCCCCAGCATTTT